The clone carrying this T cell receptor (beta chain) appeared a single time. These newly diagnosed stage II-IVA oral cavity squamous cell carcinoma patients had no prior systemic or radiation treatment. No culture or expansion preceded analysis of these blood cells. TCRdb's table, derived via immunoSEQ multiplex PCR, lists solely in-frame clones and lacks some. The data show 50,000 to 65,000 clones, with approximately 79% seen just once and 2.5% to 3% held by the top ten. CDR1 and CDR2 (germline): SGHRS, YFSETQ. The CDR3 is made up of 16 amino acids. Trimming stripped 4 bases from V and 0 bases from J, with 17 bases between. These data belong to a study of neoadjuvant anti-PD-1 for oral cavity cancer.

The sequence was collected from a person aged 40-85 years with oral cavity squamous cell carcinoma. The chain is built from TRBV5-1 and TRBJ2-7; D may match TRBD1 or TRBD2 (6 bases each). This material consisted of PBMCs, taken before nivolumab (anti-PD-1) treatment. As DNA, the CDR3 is TGCGCCAGCAGCCCTGACTCGGGGGCGAACTCCTACGAGCAGTACTTC. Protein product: CASSPDSGANSYEQYF.